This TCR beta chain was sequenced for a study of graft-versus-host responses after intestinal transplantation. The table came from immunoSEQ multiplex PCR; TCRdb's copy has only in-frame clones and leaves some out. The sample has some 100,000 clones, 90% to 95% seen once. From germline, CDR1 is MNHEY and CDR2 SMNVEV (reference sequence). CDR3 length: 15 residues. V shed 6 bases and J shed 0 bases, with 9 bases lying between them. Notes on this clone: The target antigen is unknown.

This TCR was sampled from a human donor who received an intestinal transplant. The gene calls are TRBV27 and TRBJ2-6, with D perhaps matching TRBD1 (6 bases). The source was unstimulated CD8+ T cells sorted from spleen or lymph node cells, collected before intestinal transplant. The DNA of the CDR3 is TGTGCCAGCAGGTTAGGGGGCTCTGGGGCCAACGTCCTGACTTTC. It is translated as CASRLGGSGANVLTF.